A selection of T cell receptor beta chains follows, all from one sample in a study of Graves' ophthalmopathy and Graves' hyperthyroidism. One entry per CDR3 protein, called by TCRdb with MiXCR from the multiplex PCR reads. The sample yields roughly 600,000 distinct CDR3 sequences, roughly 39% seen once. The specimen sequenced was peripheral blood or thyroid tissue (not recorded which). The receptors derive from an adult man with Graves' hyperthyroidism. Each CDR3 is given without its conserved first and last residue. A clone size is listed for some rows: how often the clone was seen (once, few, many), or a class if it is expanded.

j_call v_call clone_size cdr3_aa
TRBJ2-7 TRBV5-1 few ASSLEGDEQY
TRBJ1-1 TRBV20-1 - SPADRLSTEAF
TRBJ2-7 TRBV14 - ASSQGLRQGPPYEQY
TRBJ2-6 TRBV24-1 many ATSDRRERGLSGANVLT
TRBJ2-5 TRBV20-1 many SASGGSRETQY
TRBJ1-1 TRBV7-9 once ASSLYQEGPNTEAF
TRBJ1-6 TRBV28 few ASSLETGGNSPLH
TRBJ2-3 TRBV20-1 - SATQFRGGSTDTQY
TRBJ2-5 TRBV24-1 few ATSEWAGETQY
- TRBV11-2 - ASRDREEGHNEQF
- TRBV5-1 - ASSLEMDNEQF
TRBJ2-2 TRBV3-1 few ASSQLSGLRTGELF
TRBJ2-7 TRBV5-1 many ASNELGQGGAEQY
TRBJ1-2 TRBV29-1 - SVDRAGLTNYGYT
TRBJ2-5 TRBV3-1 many ASSLIMKTQY
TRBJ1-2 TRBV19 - ASSLDREYGYI
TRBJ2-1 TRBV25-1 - ASSEKGSSYNEQF
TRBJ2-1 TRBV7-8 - ASSLKGLAAFGGEQF
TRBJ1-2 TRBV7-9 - ASSFRDRGDISGYT
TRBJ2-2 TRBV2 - ASSVTSGGTGELF
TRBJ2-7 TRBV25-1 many ASSEYSLTAQY
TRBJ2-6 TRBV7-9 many ASSRTSPSSGANVLT
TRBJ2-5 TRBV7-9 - AWSVGVIQETQY
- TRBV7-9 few ASSLFLGDRGYNEQF
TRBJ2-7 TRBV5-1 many ASSFQGLGYEQY
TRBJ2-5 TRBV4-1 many ASSQDGTASVTQY
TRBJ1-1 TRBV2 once ASSALEGPGMDTEAF
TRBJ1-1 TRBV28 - ASAPTGRLNTEAF
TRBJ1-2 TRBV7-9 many ASSPTNINYGYT
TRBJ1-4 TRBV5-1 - ASSLGENTATNEKLF
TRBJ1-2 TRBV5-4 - ASSLSSIVYYGYT
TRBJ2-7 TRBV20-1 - SKDRGNGYEQY
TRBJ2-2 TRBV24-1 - ATSDLQSGRGTGELF
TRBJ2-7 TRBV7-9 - ASSLTSGSYNEQY
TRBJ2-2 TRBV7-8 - ASSQEGQVRSGELF
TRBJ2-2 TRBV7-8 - ASSLQGNTGELL
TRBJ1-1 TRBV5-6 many ASSLDRAAEAF
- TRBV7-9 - ASSLVSPGQF
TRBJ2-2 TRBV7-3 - ASSLTGGWGTGELF
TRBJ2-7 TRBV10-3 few AISESGAEYEQY
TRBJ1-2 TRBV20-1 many SASFGVSDYGYT
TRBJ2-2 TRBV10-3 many AIREPSGANTGELF
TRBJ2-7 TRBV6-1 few ASSELDSTFLGNEQY
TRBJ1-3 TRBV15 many ATSRDSNSGNTIY
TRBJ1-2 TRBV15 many ATSRDSRAYGYT
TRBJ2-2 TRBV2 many ASSSGGTGELF
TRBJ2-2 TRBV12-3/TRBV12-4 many ASSSPSGTGELF
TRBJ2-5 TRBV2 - ASTQRVILQETQY
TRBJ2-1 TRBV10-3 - AIKGGRPYNEQF
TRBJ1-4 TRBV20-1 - SARAGRGGKLF
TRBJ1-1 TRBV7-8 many ASSLPGGNTEAF
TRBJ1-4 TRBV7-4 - ASSPEGAQDEKLF
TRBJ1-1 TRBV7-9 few ASTVTGHLGTEAF
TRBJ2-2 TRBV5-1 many ASTRWTANTGELF
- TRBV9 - ASSVAMQPTRSYNEQF
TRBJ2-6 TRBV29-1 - SVGLAGFNPSGANVPT
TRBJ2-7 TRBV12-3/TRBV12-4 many ASSDRGDGEQY